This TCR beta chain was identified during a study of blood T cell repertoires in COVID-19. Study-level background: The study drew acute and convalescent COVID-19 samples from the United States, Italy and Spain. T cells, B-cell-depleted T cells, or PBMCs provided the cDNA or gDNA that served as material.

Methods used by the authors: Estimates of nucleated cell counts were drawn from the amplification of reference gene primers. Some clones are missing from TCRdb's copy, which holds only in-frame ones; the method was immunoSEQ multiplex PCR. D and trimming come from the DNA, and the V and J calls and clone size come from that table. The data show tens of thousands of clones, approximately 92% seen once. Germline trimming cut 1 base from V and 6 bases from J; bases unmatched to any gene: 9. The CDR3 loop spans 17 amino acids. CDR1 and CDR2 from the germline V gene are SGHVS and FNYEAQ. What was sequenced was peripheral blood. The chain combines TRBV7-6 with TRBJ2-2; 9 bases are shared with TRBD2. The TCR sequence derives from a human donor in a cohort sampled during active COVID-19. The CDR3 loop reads CASSLGSRGGQSGELFF. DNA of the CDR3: TGTGCCAGCAGCTTAGGATCGCGGGGGGGCCAGTCCGGGGAGCTGTTTTTT.